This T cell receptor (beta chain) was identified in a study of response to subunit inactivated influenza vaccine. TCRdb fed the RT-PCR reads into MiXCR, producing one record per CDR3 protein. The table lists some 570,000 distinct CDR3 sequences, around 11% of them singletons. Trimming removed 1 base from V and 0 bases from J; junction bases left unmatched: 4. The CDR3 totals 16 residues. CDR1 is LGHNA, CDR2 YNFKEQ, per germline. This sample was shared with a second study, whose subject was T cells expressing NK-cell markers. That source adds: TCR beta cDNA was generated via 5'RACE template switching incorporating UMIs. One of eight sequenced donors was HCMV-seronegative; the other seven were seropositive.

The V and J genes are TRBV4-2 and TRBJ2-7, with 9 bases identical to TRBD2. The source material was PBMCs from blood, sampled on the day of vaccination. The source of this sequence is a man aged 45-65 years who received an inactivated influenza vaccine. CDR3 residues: CASSQAQRGASYEQYF. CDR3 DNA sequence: TGTGCCAGCAGCCAAGCCCAGCGGGGGGCCTCCTACGAGCAGTACTTC.